Shown below are 32 T cell receptor beta chains from a single sample sequenced in a study of blood T cell repertoires in COVID-19. The assay was immunoSEQ multiplex PCR, and TCRdb's table has in-frame clones only and misses some. Among approximately 150,000 clones listed, about 88% were seen once. Input material: peripheral blood. The receptors come from a man aged 50-59 years who had recovered from COVID-19.

This clone has a single count. CDR3 loop: CASRTGTETQYF. The CDR3 region has the DNA TGTGCCAGCAGAACCGGTACCGAGACCCAGTACTTC. The chain has TRBV2 and TRBJ2-5; D is undetermined. Per the germline V gene, CDR1 is SNHLY and CDR2 is FYNNEI. V lost 6 bases, J lost 5 bases, and 10 bases lay in between. The CDR3 extends over 12 amino acids. The entire variable domain, with the rest obtained from reference TRBV2 and TRBJ2-5, is as follows: EPEVTQTPSHQVTQMGQEVILRCVPISNHLYFYWYRQILGQKVEFLVSFYNNEISEKSEIFDDQFSVERPDGSNFTLKIRSTKLEDSAMYFCASRTGTETQYFGPGTRLLVL.

This clone turned up a few times. The V call is TRBV21-1, the J call TRBJ1-2; TRBD1, as called in the table, went unchecked against the DNA. TRBV21-1 is termed a pseudogene. This CDR3 comprises 13 residues. The CDR3 region has the DNA TGTGCCACCACCGGGACAGGGGGCGATGGCTACACCTTC. Protein: CATTGTGGDGYTF.

The V call is TRBV7-9, the J call TRBJ2-5, with 8 bases that match TRBD2. Germline trimming cut 3 bases from V and 6 bases from J; bases unmatched to any gene: 6. This CDR3 comprises 14 residues. Germline V gene sequence: CDR1 SEHNR, CDR2 FQNEAQ (reference sequence). CDR3 residues: CASSLPGGLKTQYF. CDR3 in DNA: TGTGCCAGCAGCTTGCCGGGGGGGCTAAAGACCCAGTACTTC.

The sample holds one count of this clone. The rearrangement links TRBV21-1 to TRBJ1-6; the table's TRBD1 call for D was not verified on the DNA. TRBV21-1 is assigned pseudogene status. This CDR3 spans 18 amino acids. For the CDR3, the DNA is TGTGCCAGCAGCAAAGTTTGGCCGACAGACCATCCGCATTCACCCCTCCACTTT. As protein: CASSKVWPTDHPHSPLHF.

The chain combines TRBV9 with TRBJ1-6; D unclear. With 3 bases removed from V and 8 bases from J, the gap between germline ends came to 18 bases. The CDR3 consists of 16 residues. Germline V gene sequence: CDR1 SGDLS, CDR2 YYNGEE. CDR3 nucleotide sequence: TGTGCCAGCAGCGCTAGACCGAGCGGAATGGATTCACCCCTCCACTTT. It translates to CASSARPSGMDSPLHF.

This clone was detected once. CDR3 protein: CASSSGLAGVMTSSYEQYF. The DNA for the CDR3 is TGTGCCAGCAGCTCGGGACTAGCGGGAGTAATGACCAGCTCCTACGAGCAGTACTTC. The chain carries TRBV7-2 and TRBJ2-7, with 14 bases that match TRBD2. V lost 4 bases to trimming and J lost 0 bases; unmatched junction nucleotides: 11. Germline CDR1 SGHTA, CDR2 FQGNSA. This CDR3 comprises 19 residues.

The chain is built from TRBV30 and TRBJ2-7, with 9 bases that match TRBD1. The CDR3 sequence is 14 residues long. With V trimmed by 7 bases and J by 5 bases, 12 bases remained unmatched. Germline lookup yields CDR1 GTSNPN and CDR2 SVGIG (reference sequence). Written as DNA, the CDR3 is TGTGCCTTCGTCCGGGACAGGGTCATCAACGAGCAGTACTTC. It codes for CAFVRDRVINEQYF.

The chain employs TRBV3-1 (or the pseudogene TRBV3-2) and TRBJ1-1; TRBD1 is a possible D gene (5 bases). CDR3 length equals 17 residues. The V and J ends lost 3 bases and 5 bases respectively, with 22 bases between them. Germline V gives CDR1 LGHDT, CDR2 YNNKEL (reference sequence). The CDR3 nucleotides read TGTGCCAGCAGCCAGTCGGAAGGGGAGGGCGGAACGACTGAAGCTTTCTTT. It yields the protein CASSQSEGEGGTTEAFF.

The CDR3 region has the DNA TGTGCCACCAGTGATGGGGCCAACGAGCAGTACTTC. Amino acid sequence: CATSDGANEQYF. The rearrangement links TRBV24-1 to TRBJ2-7, with a weak D call TRBD1 (5 bases). Germline V gene sequence: CDR1 KGHDR, CDR2 SFDVKD. The CDR3 extends over 12 amino acids. Trimming stripped 3 bases from V and 5 bases from J, with 7 bases between.

The sample holds a few counts of this clone. The chain is built from TRBV19 and TRBJ2-7; D perhaps matches TRBD2 (5 bases). CDR1 is LNHDA, CDR2 SQIVND, per germline (reference sequence). This CDR3 spans 13 amino acids. Trimming took 5 bases from V and 4 from J, leaving 12 bases between them. The CDR3 DNA sequence: TGTGCCAGTAGTCTCGCCGACTATTACGAGCAGTACTTC. Translating gives CASSLADYYEQYF.

This sequence joins TRBV11-3 and TRBJ1-1; no firm D call. Germline V gene data show CDR1 as SGHNT and CDR2 as YENEEA. Trimming removed 0 bases at V and 4 bases at J, with 6 bases between. There are 13 residues in the CDR3. CDR3 sequence: CASSLEAGTEAFF. The CDR3 coding sequence is TGTGCCAGCAGCTTAGAGGCGGGCACTGAAGCTTTCTTT.

CDR3 nucleotides: TGTGCCAGCAGCTTGCGAGCGGGGGGGCCGGATACGCAGTATTTT. It encodes CASSLRAGGPDTQYF. The chain employs TRBV7-2 and TRBJ2-3; 10 bases are shared with TRBD2. The ends lost 3 bases at V and 6 bases at J; junction bases unmatched: 6. CDR3 length equals 15 residues. Germline lookup yields CDR1 SGHTA and CDR2 FQGNSA.

The V gene is TRBV29-1, the J gene TRBJ2-3, with 7 positions matching TRBD1. Germline CDR1 is SQVTM and CDR2 is ANQGSEA. The trim removed 7 bases at V and 3 bases at J, leaving 4 bases unmatched. CDR3 length: 12 residues. The DNA for the CDR3 is TGCAGCGCTCGACAGGGTACAGATACGCAGTATTTT. As protein: CSARQGTDTQYF.

This chain connects TRBV7-9 to TRBJ1-1; TRBD1 might be the D (6 bases). V gave up 4 bases and J gave up 6 bases, with 18 bases separating them. There are 15 residues in the CDR3. The germline V gene encodes CDR1 SEHNR and CDR2 FQNEAQ (reference sequence). CDR3 bases: TGTGCCAGCAGCTCCTATTCCCCAGGGGCTGCTGAAGCTTTCTTT. Translating gives CASSSYSPGAAEAFF.

The chain uses TRBV11-1 and TRBJ2-1; 7 nucleotides match TRBD1. This CDR3 has 14 amino acids. Germline V CDR1 and CDR2: SGHAT, FQDESV (reference sequence). V gave up 3 bases and J gave up 6 bases; unmatched junction bases: 5. CDR3 protein: CASSFRQGGNEQFF. The CDR3 bases are TGTGCCAGCAGCTTCCGACAGGGCGGCAATGAGCAGTTCTTC.

DNA for the CDR3: TGTGCCAGCAGTTACCGGACAGGGGGAAATGAAAAACTGTTTTTT. It is translated as CASSYRTGGNEKLFF. This sequence joins TRBV6-6 and TRBJ1-4; 10 bases agree with TRBD1. V lost 2 bases and J lost 5; bases outside the gene matches: 2. This CDR3 contains 15 residues. The germline CDR1 and CDR2 sequences are MNHNY and SVGAGI (reference sequence).

This chain connects TRBV28 to TRBJ2-2; no definite D call. The CDR3 has 11 residues. Per germline, CDR1 MDHEN and CDR2 SYDVKM. V lost 9 bases and J lost 2, with 4 bases in between. The CDR3 DNA reads as TGTGCCAGAGCAAACACCGGGGAGCTGTTTTTT. It encodes CARANTGELFF.

The chain recombines TRBV5-8 with TRBJ2-5; weak D call: TRBD2 (6 bases). Per germline, CDR1 SGHTS and CDR2 YDEGEE. This CDR3 contains 13 residues. Trimming left V 1 base short and J 7 bases short, with 11 bases between. In DNA form, the CDR3 reads TGTGCCAGCAGCTTGCGCGGGGTAGGGACCCAGTACTTC. The encoded protein is CASSLRGVGTQYF.

This chain joins TRBV7-8 and TRBJ1-3, with D tentatively TRBD1 (6 bases). Germline V gene sequence: CDR1 SGHVS, CDR2 FQNEAQ. V lost 3 bases, J lost 0 bases, and 12 bases lay in between. The CDR3 runs to 16 residues. The CDR3 DNA reads as TGTGCCAGCAGCTTCCAGGGGACAAGCTCTGGAAACACCATATATTTT. Translated, it gives CASSFQGTSSGNTIYF. The full variable domain, in which reference TRBV7-8 and TRBJ1-3 provide the parts outside the CDR3, is GAGVSQSPRYKVAKRGQDVALRCDPISGHVSLFWYQQALGQGPEFLTYFQNEAQLDKSGLPSDRFFAERPEGSVSTLKIQRTQQEDSAVYLCASSFQGTSSGNTIYFGEGSWLTVV.

This chain joins TRBV7-2 and TRBJ1-1; D call uncertain. The V gene's germline CDR1 is SGHTA and CDR2 FQGNSA. V lost 3 bases to trimming and J lost 0 bases, with 5 bases between them. There are 13 residues in the CDR3. The CDR3 region is CASSFRLNTEAFF. The CDR3 nucleotides read TGTGCCAGCAGCTTCAGGTTGAACACTGAAGCTTTCTTT.

The chain uses TRBV7-2 and TRBJ2-1, with D perhaps TRBD1 (5 bases). The CDR3 sequence is 13 residues long. Germline-derived CDR1 and CDR2 are SGHTA and FQGNSA. Trimming took off 5 bases at V and 9 bases at J, with 14 bases between the two ends. The CDR3 protein is CASSPTAGSEQFF. In nucleotides, the CDR3 is TGTGCCAGCAGCCCTACAGCAGGGTCTGAGCAGTTCTTC.

The chain is built from TRBV6-9 and TRBJ2-1; 9 bases align to TRBD1. This CDR3 region has 17 residues. Trimming at V came to 7 bases and at J to 7 bases, leaving 17 bases not matched to a gene. Germline V gives CDR1 MNHGY, CDR2 SVAAGI. The CDR3 DNA follows: TGTGCCAGCATCGACCACTCCGGGACAGGGAGACCAAATGAGCAGTTCTTC. Translating it yields CASIDHSGTGRPNEQFF.

The rearrangement joins TRBV5-4 to TRBJ2-1; TRBD2 agrees at 9 bases. CDR3 length: 17 amino acids. With 4 bases clipped from V and 6 bases from J, the junction kept 14 bases outside the gene matches. Germline V CDR1 and CDR2: SGHNT, YYREEE (reference sequence). CDR3 protein: CASSLGTSLLLGNEQFF. In DNA form, the CDR3 reads TGTGCCAGCAGCCTCGGGACTAGCCTGCTGTTGGGCAATGAGCAGTTCTTC.

The chain uses TRBV7-2 and TRBJ2-7; 7 bases align to TRBD2. Germline V gene lookup returns CDR1 SGHTA and CDR2 FQGNSA. Germline trimming cut 2 bases from V and 2 bases from J; bases unmatched to any gene: 6. The CDR3 consists of 15 residues. CDR3 amino acids: CASSLKREVTYEQYF. DNA for the CDR3: TGTGCCAGCAGCTTAAAACGGGAGGTTACCTACGAGCAGTACTTC. The whole variable domain, remainder taken from reference TRBV7-2 and TRBJ2-7, is GAGVSQSPSNKVTEKGKDVELRCDPISGHTALYWYRQSLGQGLEFLIYFQGNSAPDKSGLPSDRFSAERTGGSVSTLTIQRTQQEDSAVYLCASSLKREVTYEQYFGPGTRLTVT.

The chain recombines TRBV5-6 with TRBJ1-4, with 10 bases matching TRBD1. The CDR3 has 16 residues. V shed 2 bases, J shed 8 bases, and the junction held 9 bases outside the gene matches. Germline V gene data show CDR1 as SGHDT and CDR2 as YYEEEE. CDR3 nucleotides: TGTGCCAGCAGCTTAGGTTTGGGGACAGGGGCCGAAAAACTGTTTTTT. Its translation is CASSLGLGTGAEKLFF. Drawing the rest from reference TRBV5-6 and TRBJ1-4, the complete variable domain is DAGVTQSPTHLIKTRGQQVTLRCSPKSGHDTVSWYQQALGQGPQFIFQYYEEEERQRGNFPDRFSGHQFPNYSSELNVNALLLGDSALYLCASSLGLGTGAEKLFFGSGTQLSVL.

The genes are TRBV27 and TRBJ2-1, with a weak D call TRBD2 (5 bases). The V gene's germline CDR1 is MNHEY and CDR2 SMNVEV (reference sequence). V dropped 6 bases and J dropped 5 bases, with 17 bases sitting between them. The CDR3 runs to 15 residues. CDR3 DNA sequence: TGTGCCAGCAGCCTTCGGACTGGGAGTCACAATGAGCAGTTCTTC. Protein: CASSLRTGSHNEQFF.

This chain links TRBV2 with TRBJ2-3; 8 nucleotides agree with TRBD2. The CDR3 spans 14 residues. The V gene end was trimmed by 8 bases and the J gene end by 1 base; junction bases not matched to a gene: 5. Germline assignment: CDR1 SNHLY and CDR2 FYNNEI. CDR3: CASDSGTGTDTQYF. Here the CDR3 DNA reads TGTGCCAGCGATAGCGGGACCGGCACAGATACGCAGTATTTT.

The chain links TRBV5-1 to TRBJ2-7; 9 positions agree with TRBD1. Germline loops: CDR1 SGHRS, CDR2 YFSETQ. The CDR3 covers 14 residues. V lost 6 bases to trimming and J lost 4 bases; unmatched junction nucleotides: 8. The CDR3 DNA sequence: TGCGCCAGCAACTCATTGGGACAGGGATACGAGCAGTACTTC. As protein: CASNSLGQGYEQYF.

The gene calls are TRBV15 and TRBJ2-7; D remains ambiguous. The CDR3 loop spans 14 amino acids. With 0 bases removed from V and 2 bases from J, the gap between germline ends came to 8 bases. Germline lookup yields CDR1 LNHNV and CDR2 YYDKDF (reference sequence). Written as DNA, the CDR3 is TGTGCCACCAGCAGAGATGCCGGAGCCTACGAGCAGTACTTC. Translating it yields CATSRDAGAYEQYF.

This rearrangement joins TRBV21-1 to TRBJ2-7; the D call TRBD2 from the table was never checked on the DNA. TRBV21-1 is reported as a pseudogene. The CDR3 has 17 amino acids. The CDR3 nucleotides are TGTGCCAGCGATCCTCTACTAGCGGGTTTTACTGCCTACGAGCAGTACTTC. It encodes CASDPLLAGFTAYEQYF.

This chain links TRBV13 with TRBJ1-6; no firm D call. Germline CDR1 reads PRHDT; CDR2 reads FYEKMQ (reference sequence). The CDR3 has 17 residues. The V end lost 2 bases, the J end lost 0 bases, and 11 bases lay between the germline ends. The CDR3 coding sequence is TGTGCCAGCAGCTTACTTAAGGGAGTCTCCTATAATTCACCCCTCCACTTT. This encodes CASSLLKGVSYNSPLHF.

V gene TRBV5-1 combines with J gene TRBJ2-2, with D perhaps matching TRBD2 (6 bases). CDR1 is SGHRS, CDR2 YFSETQ, per germline. The V end was cut by 4 bases, the J end by 4 bases, with 17 bases between. The CDR3 is 16 amino acids. DNA for the CDR3: TGCGCCAGCAGCGGCACTATTATCGGGAGCACCGGGGAGCTGTTTTTT. It specifies CASSGTIIGSTGELFF.